Below are 14 T cell receptor beta chains sequenced from a single sample in a study of T cells in Graves' hyperthyroidism and ophthalmopathy. What was amplified from RNA transcripts were TCR beta CDR3 regions. First-round RT-PCR with HTBI primers amplified the TCR CDR3 region. One entry per CDR3 protein, called by TCRdb with MiXCR from the multiplex PCR reads. The table lists 450,000 to 700,000 distinct CDR3 sequences, just over 45% of them singletons. The sample was peripheral blood or thyroid tissue (not recorded which). Receptor source: an adult woman with Graves' disease, either hyperthyroidism or ophthalmopathy (not recorded which).

The J gene is TRBJ2-5, the V gene TRBV7-9, with 12 bases that match TRBD1. The germline CDR1 and CDR2 sequences are SEHNR and FQNEAQ (reference sequence). The J segment lost 9 bases and the V segment lost 4 bases, leaving 9 bases of the junction unmatched. The CDR3 loop spans 15 amino acids. CDR3 in DNA: TGTGCCAGCAGCTCCGGGACAGGGGGCCGTCAGCCCCAGTACTTC. Protein sequence: CASSSGTGGRQPQYF.

The V call is TRBV10-3, the J call TRBJ1-1; 9 bases agree with TRBD1. Trimming at V came to 2 bases and at J to 12 bases, leaving 13 bases not matched to a gene. The CDR3 spans 15 residues. In germline, CDR1 is ENHRY, CDR2 SYGVKD. Written as DNA, the CDR3 is TGTGCCATCAGTGAGATGGGACAGGGCGGCACTGAGCCTTTCTTT. It is translated as CAISEMGQGGTEPFF.

About this clonotype itself: One base away lies a much larger clone, so this may be a sequencing read error. The rearrangement links TRBV5-6 to TRBJ2-2; 7 nucleotides match TRBD2. The CDR3 runs to 12 residues. Germline loops: CDR1 SGHDT, CDR2 YYEEEE. The CDR3 reads CAGSGTTGELFF. CDR3 bases: TGTGCCGGCAGCGGGACCACCGGGGAGCTGTTTTTT.

The chain uses TRBV6-1 and TRBJ1-1, with 7 positions matching TRBD1. CDR1 MNHNS and CDR2 SASEGT come from the germline V gene. After removal of 5 bases from V and 7 bases from J, the junction contained 7 bases not matched to a gene. This CDR3 has 13 amino acids. The chain's CDR3 is CASSYRDSHEAFF. For the CDR3, the DNA is TGTGCCAGCAGTTACAGGGACAGCCATGAAGCTTTCTTT.

This clonotype was observed a few times. One end of the junction is discordant with germline, which a read error may explain. This sequence joins TRBV28 and TRBJ2-7; 9 nucleotides align to TRBD2. The CDR3 extends over 12 amino acids. The germline gives CDR1 MDHEN, CDR2 SYDVKM. The CDR3 reads CASSVRLAAFIF. The CDR3, as DNA: TGTGCCAGCAGTGTCAGACTAGCGGCCTTCATTTTC. Drawing the rest from reference TRBV28 and TRBJ2-7, the complete variable domain is DVKVTQSSRYLVKRTGEKVFLECVQDMDHENMFWYRQDPGLGLRLIYFSYDVKMKEKGDIPEGYSVSREKKERFSLILESASTNQTSMYLCASSVRLAAFIFGPGTRLTVT.

The gene calls are TRBV9 and TRBJ2-7; D not certain. Trimming took off 4 bases at V and 0 bases at J, with 11 bases between the two ends. The CDR3 has 14 amino acids. Germline CDR1 and CDR2: SGDLS and YYNGEE. CDR3 nucleotides: TGTGCCAGCAGCCCGGCCATTAGCTCCTACGAGCAGTACTTC. It translates to CASSPAISSYEQYF.

A word on this clonotype: A much larger clone sits a single nucleotide away, making a read error possible. The gene calls are TRBV18 and TRBJ1-5; D uncertain. V was pared by 3 bases and J by 6 bases, with 15 bases between. The CDR3 has 15 residues. CDR1 and CDR2 (germline): KGHSH, LQKENI. In DNA form, the CDR3 reads TGTGCCAGCTCACCGGTTCGACAAGGCGGTCAGCCCCAGCATTTT. Protein: CASSPVRQGGQPQHF.

The gene calls are TRBV20-1 and TRBJ2-7; 9 bases line up with TRBD2. The ends lost 3 bases at V and 2 bases at J; junction bases unmatched: 5. This CDR3 region has 14 residues. CDR1 DFQATT and CDR2 SNEGSKA come from the germline V gene (reference sequence). In nucleotides, the CDR3 is TGCAGTGCTAGCCTAGCGGGACTAACCTACGAGCAGTACTTC. Translating gives CSASLAGLTYEQYF.

The sample holds a few counts of this clonotype. The genes are TRBV5-1 and TRBJ1-3; D gene unclear. The CDR3 totals 15 residues. V lost 0 bases to trimming and J lost 0 bases, with 7 bases between them. The V gene's germline CDR1 is SGHRS and CDR2 YFSETQ. The CDR3 spells CASSLGRISGNTIYF. CDR3 sequence (DNA): TGCGCCAGCAGCTTGGGTAGAATCTCTGGAAACACCATATATTTT.

This clonotype was found many times. The genes are TRBV9 and TRBJ1-2; D not resolved. Trimming took 4 bases from V and 5 from J, leaving 12 bases between them. Germline assignment: CDR1 SGDLS and CDR2 YYNGEE. The CDR3 contains 13 residues. The CDR3 spells CASSSGSGYGYTF. In DNA, the CDR3 is TGTGCCAGCAGCTCCGGTTCCGGATATGGCTACACCTTC.

The chain joins TRBV6-5 to TRBJ2-7; D unclear. Per germline, CDR1 MNHEY and CDR2 SVGAGI. The CDR3 contains 15 residues. With 2 bases removed from V and 1 base from J, the gap between germline ends came to 12 bases. The CDR3 protein is CASSYGLPTSYEQYF. The CDR3 DNA sequence: TGTGCCAGCAGTTACGGGCTACCCACATCCTACGAGCAGTACTTC.

This chain connects TRBV7-9 to TRBJ2-5, with TRBD1 matching over 8 bases. CDR1 SEHNR and CDR2 FQNEAQ come from the germline V gene (reference sequence). The ends lost 5 bases at V and 4 bases at J; junction bases unmatched: 9. The CDR3 runs to 15 residues. The CDR3 nucleotides read TGTGCCAGCAGCCCGCTCTTAGGACAGGGAGAGACCCAGTACTTC. Its protein is CASSPLLGQGETQYF. Supplemented by reference TRBV7-9 and TRBJ2-5, the full variable domain reads DTGVSQNPRHKITKRGQNVTFRCDPISEHNRLYWYRQTLGQGPEFLTYFQNEAQLEKSRLLSDRFSAERPKGSFSTLEIQRTEQGDSAMYLCASSPLLGQGETQYFGPGTRLLVL.

The V gene is TRBV7-9, the J gene TRBJ1-6; D call uncertain. Germline loops: CDR1 SEHNR, CDR2 FQNEAQ (reference sequence). The germline V and J ends were trimmed by 5 bases and 7 bases, with 18 bases remaining between them. The CDR3 spans 16 residues. For the CDR3, the DNA is TGTGCCAGCAGCGAAGGAAGCATCAGGCAGAATTCACCCCTCCACTTT. This translates into CASSEGSIRQNSPLHF.

In this sample, this clonotype turned up many times. The chain links TRBV24-1 to TRBJ1-1; D is unclear. Germline-derived CDR1 and CDR2 are KGHDR and SFDVKD. The CDR3 has 11 residues. The ends were cut back, 3 bases at V and 9 bases at J, with 7 bases in the middle. The CDR3 loop is CATSDTRKAFF. The CDR3 DNA reads as TGTGCCACCAGTGATACCAGGAAAGCTTTCTTT.